One and the same sample provided the 27 T cell receptor beta chains below, sequenced in a study of shared clonotypes between healthy human individuals. Some clones are missing from TCRdb's copy, which holds only in-frame ones; the method was immunoSEQ multiplex PCR. This table has about 110,000 clones, 68% appearing once. The sequencing input was memory CD8+ T cells sorted from blood. The sample's subset: CD45RO+ cells pooled with CCR7-negative TemRA cells. Receptors originate from a woman aged 25 to 45 in good health.

The chain carries TRBV25-1 and TRBJ2-1, with 9 bases lining up with TRBD2. Looked up from germline, CDR1 is MGHDK and CDR2 is SYGVNS. Trimming at V came to 6 bases and at J to 4 bases, leaving 16 bases not matched to a gene. The CDR3 is 18 residues long. The CDR3 DNA follows: TGTGCCAGCAGCCACACCCCGGGCCCTAGCGGGGCTTACAATGAGCAGTTCTTC. Its protein is CASSHTPGPSGAYNEQFF.

This clone was observed a handful of times. V gene TRBV27 combines with J gene TRBJ2-7, with D possibly being TRBD1 (6 bases). The CDR3 has 13 amino acids. The germline V gene encodes CDR1 MNHEY and CDR2 SMNVEV (reference sequence). V dropped 3 bases and J dropped 3 bases, with 9 bases sitting between them. The CDR3 nucleotides are TGTGCCAGCAGTTTTCAACAGGGCTACGAGCAGTACTTC. Translated, it gives CASSFQQGYEQYF.

The chain couples TRBV6-4 to TRBJ1-1; TRBD1 might be the D (5 bases). The CDR3 runs to 16 residues. Per germline, CDR1 MRHNA and CDR2 SNTAGT. V lost 5 bases, J lost 3 bases, and 19 bases lay in between. The CDR3 region has the DNA TGTGCCAGCAGTAAAAGGCGGGACGCTATTTACACTGAAGCTTTCTTT. Translated: CASSKRRDAIYTEAFF.

The gene calls are TRBV28 and TRBJ1-1; TRBD1 agrees at 7 bases. CDR3 length equals 16 residues. Germline V lookup: CDR1 MDHEN, CDR2 SYDVKM. The trim removed 3 bases at V and 4 bases at J, leaving 11 bases unmatched. CDR3 bases: TGTGCCAGCAGTTTCGGCGGGGAGGGGGCAGGCACTGAAGCTTTCTTT. This codes for CASSFGGEGAGTEAFF. Full variable domain (outside the CDR3, taken from reference TRBV28 and TRBJ1-1): DVKVTQSSRYLVKRTGEKVFLECVQDMDHENMFWYRQDPGLGLRLIYFSYDVKMKEKGDIPEGYSVSREKKERFSLILESASTNQTSMYLCASSFGGEGAGTEAFFGQGTRLTVV.

J is TRBJ2-1 and V is TRBV19; D gene ambiguous. This CDR3 contains 15 residues. CDR1 and CDR2 (germline): LNHDA, SQIVND (reference sequence). V was shortened by 3 bases and J by 2 bases, with 11 bases between the two germline ends. CDR3 amino acids: CASSISWRTYNEQFF. The CDR3, as DNA: TGTGCCAGTAGTATCAGTTGGCGGACCTACAATGAGCAGTTCTTC.

This clone was picked up one time. V and J are TRBV9 and TRBJ2-7; the D gene is possibly TRBD1 (5 bases). V lost 3 bases, J lost 3 bases, and 10 bases lay in between. The CDR3 sequence is 13 residues long. Germline assignment: CDR1 SGDLS and CDR2 YYNGEE. The CDR3 sequence: CASSDDGHYEQYF. The CDR3 DNA reads TGTGCCAGCAGCGACGACGGACACTACGAGCAGTACTTC.

The V and J genes are TRBV7-6 and TRBJ2-7, with 7 bases aligning to TRBD2. Germline V gene lookup returns CDR1 SGHVS and CDR2 FNYEAQ. The CDR3 is 15 residues long. With V trimmed by 5 bases and J by 2 bases, 9 bases remained unmatched. The CDR3 loop is CASSDGGGGTYEQYF. In DNA form, the CDR3 reads TGTGCCAGCAGCGACGGTGGGGGAGGGACCTACGAGCAGTACTTC.

The chain joins TRBV6-4 to TRBJ1-1, with 9 bases lining up with TRBD1. The trim removed 8 bases at V and 2 bases at J, leaving 3 bases unmatched. CDR3 size: 13 residues. Germline V gene sequence: CDR1 MRHNA, CDR2 SNTAGT. CDR3 region: CASRDRVNTEAFF. DNA of the CDR3: TGTGCCAGCCGGGACAGGGTCAACACTGAAGCTTTCTTT.

This clone was observed a few times. The chain has TRBV6-1 and TRBJ2-2; D not certain. Per the germline V gene, CDR1 is MNHNS and CDR2 is SASEGT. There are 13 residues in the CDR3. V was pared by 4 bases and J by 7 bases, with 10 bases between. CDR3 in DNA: TGTGCCAGCAGTGGGCAGGCGGACGGGGAGCTGTTTTTT. This sequence encodes CASSGQADGELFF.

V gene TRBV4-1 combines with J gene TRBJ1-5; 8 nucleotides align to TRBD1. This CDR3 spans 17 amino acids. After removal of 0 bases from V and 6 bases from J, the junction contained 10 bases not matched to a gene. In germline, CDR1 is MGHRA, CDR2 YSYEKL. The CDR3 sequence is CASSQDGSAGGVQPQHF. For the CDR3, the DNA is TGCGCCAGCAGCCAAGACGGAAGCGCAGGGGGCGTTCAGCCCCAGCATTTT.

This chain connects TRBV28 to TRBJ1-4; 9 bases agree with TRBD1. V dropped 2 bases and J dropped 5; count of bases not matched to a gene: 9. The germline gives CDR1 MDHEN, CDR2 SYDVKM. The CDR3 is 17 residues long. This chain's CDR3 is CASSLPLTGTGNEKLFF. In nucleotides, the CDR3 is TGTGCCAGCAGTTTACCGCTGACGGGGACAGGGAATGAAAAACTGTTTTTT.

This rearrangement joins TRBV6-1 to TRBJ2-7; D might be TRBD1 (5 bases). The CDR3 has 14 residues. Trimming shortened V by 3 bases and J by 1 base, and 10 bases separated the two germline ends. Per the germline V gene, CDR1 is MNHNS and CDR2 is SASEGT. CDR3 region: CASSEAQGSYEQYF. CDR3 in DNA: TGTGCCAGCAGTGAGGCTCAGGGATCCTACGAGCAGTACTTC.

This chain joins TRBV25-1 and TRBJ1-1; 8 bases match TRBD1. The germline gives CDR1 MGHDK, CDR2 SYGVNS. The CDR3 is 15 amino acids. V gave up 5 bases and J gave up 4 bases; unmatched junction bases: 9. The CDR3, as DNA: TGTGCCAGCAGTACAACAACAGGGGGTAGCACTGAAGCTTTCTTT. Its translation is CASSTTTGGSTEAFF.

The gene calls are TRBV7-9 and TRBJ2-7; tentative D call: TRBD2 (5 bases). The V end was cut by 0 bases, the J end by 0 bases, with 15 bases between. Looked up from germline, CDR1 is SEHNR and CDR2 is FQNEAQ (reference sequence). The CDR3 length is 17 residues. CDR3 in DNA: TGTGCCAGCAGCTTAGCTAAGGATCCGGGGTCCTCCTACGAGCAGTACTTC. This translates into CASSLAKDPGSSYEQYF.

The chain joins TRBV15 to TRBJ2-5; TRBD1 aligns across 9 bases. The trim removed 0 bases at V and 5 bases at J, leaving 7 bases unmatched. The germline CDR1 and CDR2 sequences are LNHNV and YYDKDF (reference sequence). The CDR3 covers 16 residues. CDR3 region: CATSREGTGKRETQYF. For the CDR3, the DNA is TGTGCCACCAGCAGAGAAGGGACAGGGAAACGGGAGACCCAGTACTTC.

The genes are TRBV6-5 and TRBJ2-3; the D is unclear. Per germline, CDR1 MNHEY and CDR2 SVGAGI. Trimming took off 9 bases at V and 10 bases at J, with 26 bases between the two ends. The CDR3 totals 15 residues. This chain's CDR3 is CASDPSEDGGTAQYF. DNA of the CDR3: TGTGCCAGTGATCCTTCCGAGGACGGCGGCACTGCGCAGTATTTT.

This clone was seen just once. This chain connects TRBV30 to TRBJ2-3; 13 bases are shared with TRBD2. The CDR3 runs to 16 residues. Unmatched junction bases numbered 5, after V lost 1 base and J lost 4 bases. Germline V CDR1 and CDR2: GTSNPN, SVGIG (reference sequence). Written as DNA, the CDR3 is TGTGCCTGGAGTGGTACTAGCGGGAGGGCCGCAGATACGCAGTATTTT. This encodes CAWSGTSGRAADTQYF.

In its sample, this clone was seen once. The rearrangement links TRBV19 to TRBJ1-2; TRBD1 is a possible D gene (5 bases). CDR3 size: 14 residues. Germline CDR1 reads LNHDA; CDR2 reads SQIVND (reference sequence). Trimming removed 3 bases from V and 4 bases from J, with 12 bases in between. CDR3 region: CASSIDGASYGYTF. In DNA form, the CDR3 reads TGTGCCAGTAGTATCGACGGGGCTAGCTATGGCTACACCTTC.

This rearrangement joins TRBV7-9 to TRBJ2-4, with D tentatively TRBD1 (6 bases). V was clipped by 5 bases and J by 8 bases, with 10 bases between them. The germline gives CDR1 SEHNR, CDR2 FQNEAQ (reference sequence). The CDR3 runs to 12 residues. CDR3 nucleotide sequence: TGTGCCAGCAGCGACAGGTTCGACATTCAGTACTTC. Protein product: CASSDRFDIQYF.

The rearrangement links TRBV5-8 to TRBJ2-5, with D maybe TRBD2 (5 bases). This CDR3 is built from 14 residues. V gave up 0 bases and J gave up 4 bases, with 10 bases separating them. Germline CDR1 reads SGHTS; CDR2 reads YDEGEE. The CDR3 DNA follows: TGTGCCAGCAGCTTGGCGGGATCTCTAGAGACCCAGTACTTC. The encoded protein is CASSLAGSLETQYF.

The chain has TRBV29-1 and TRBJ2-5, with 8 bases matching TRBD2. The DNA end favors TRBJ2-7, so the J call may be wrong. The germline CDR1 and CDR2 sequences are SQVTM and ANQGSEA. The CDR3 consists of 14 residues. In DNA, the CDR3 is TGCAGCGTTGATGGGGAGCGGGAGCCATACGAGCAGTACTTC. Encoded protein: CSVDGEREPYEQYF.

This sequence joins TRBV7-6 and TRBJ1-2; D not certain. This CDR3 is built from 13 residues. The germline gives CDR1 SGHVS, CDR2 FNYEAQ. V was clipped by 2 bases and J by 2 bases, with 6 bases between them. CDR3 region: CASSLSQNYGYTF. The CDR3 DNA reads as TGTGCCAGCAGCTTATCGCAGAACTATGGCTACACCTTC. The full variable domain, completed using reference TRBV7-6 and TRBJ1-2, is GAGVSQSPRYKVTKRGQDVALRCDPISGHVSLYWYRQALGQGPEFLTYFNYEAQQDKSGLPNDRFSAERPEGSISTLTIQRTEQRDSAMYRCASSLSQNYGYTFGSGTRLTVV.

The CDR3 here is CASSKVKGQGGTEAFF. The CDR3 DNA follows: TGTGCCAGCAGCAAAGTGAAGGGACAGGGGGGTACTGAAGCTTTCTTT. The chain has TRBV21-1 and TRBJ1-1; the D call in the table, TRBD1, was not verified against the DNA. TRBV21-1 is noted as a pseudogene. The CDR3 totals 16 residues.

This chain joins TRBV10-2 and TRBJ2-3, with D unclear. The germline V gene encodes CDR1 WSHSY and CDR2 SAAADI. Trimming removed 2 bases at V and 2 bases at J, with 5 bases between. The CDR3 has 13 residues. The CDR3 is CASSEANTDTQYF. DNA of the CDR3: TGCGCCAGCAGTGAGGCGAACACAGATACGCAGTATTTT.

This chain links TRBV7-9 with TRBJ2-6; TRBD1 matches at 7 bases. The CDR3 length is 15 residues. Losses at the gene ends were 5 bases for V and 3 bases for J; bases not matched to a gene: 4. Germline V gene lookup returns CDR1 SEHNR and CDR2 FQNEAQ (reference sequence). The CDR3 DNA sequence: TGTGCCAGCAGCCCGACAGGGAGTGGGGCCAACGTCCTGACTTTC. Its protein product is CASSPTGSGANVLTF.

This rearrangement joins TRBV6-1 to TRBJ2-7, with a tentative D call TRBD2 (7 bases). V was trimmed by 6 bases and J by 2 bases, leaving 17 bases between them. Germline V gene lookup returns CDR1 MNHNS and CDR2 SASEGT. CDR3 size: 15 residues. The CDR3 loop reads CASSDEGGGPYEQYF. CDR3 in DNA: TGTGCCAGCAGCGATGAAGGGGGGGGGCCCTACGAGCAGTACTTC.

This clone occurred many times. Other DNA sequences in this sample translate to the same CDR3. CDR3 nucleotides: TGCGCCAGCAGCCAGGACAGGGGTTCTGGGGCCAACGTCCTGACTTTC. This encodes CASSQDRGSGANVLTF. The chain recombines TRBV4-1 with TRBJ2-6; 9 bases agree with TRBD1. Losses at the gene ends were 3 bases for V and 1 base for J; bases not matched to a gene: 1. The germline gives CDR1 MGHRA, CDR2 YSYEKL. The CDR3 sequence is 16 residues long.